This entry lists 32 T cell receptor beta chains sequenced from one sample in a study of T cell responses to AZD1222 COVID-19 vaccine. Sequencing was performed with immunoSEQ multiplex PCR; in TCRdb, only in-frame clones are kept and a portion is missing. The sample gives more than 110,000 clones, 93% of which show up once; about 5.1% is in the top ten. The source material was peripheral blood, sampled on day 0 of AZD1222 vaccination. The receptors come from an adult in good health.

V is TRBV7-6 and J is TRBJ2-7; TRBD1 agrees at 7 bases. J lost 5 bases, V lost 5 bases, and 9 bases had no gene match. CDR1 is SGHVS, CDR2 FNYEAQ, per germline. The CDR3 has 14 residues. In DNA form, the CDR3 reads TGTGCCAGCAGCCGCGACAGGGCTGGGGACGAGCAGTACTTC. Its translation is CASSRDRAGDEQYF.

The chain couples TRBV5-1 to TRBJ1-6; D is unresolved. CDR3 length equals 13 residues. The germline V and J ends were trimmed by 5 bases and 11 bases, with 14 bases remaining between them. In germline, CDR1 is SGHRS, CDR2 YFSETQ. CDR3 in amino acids: CASSWLDGPPLHF. The CDR3 region has the DNA TGCGCCAGCAGTTGGTTGGACGGACCACCCCTCCACTTT.

Here the CDR3 DNA reads TGTGCCAGCAGCTCACAGGGGGAAATTAGCAATCAGCCCCAGCATTTT. Its protein is CASSSQGEISNQPQHF. The V call is TRBV27, the J call TRBJ1-5; 8 bases fit TRBD1. The CDR3 runs 16 residues. Germline CDR1 reads MNHEY; CDR2 reads SMNVEV (reference sequence). Losses at the gene ends were 6 bases for V and 0 bases for J; bases not matched to a gene: 7.

The rearrangement joins TRBV2 to TRBJ2-2; possibly TRBD2 for D (5 bases). The CDR3 sequence is 15 residues long. The germline V and J ends were trimmed by 4 bases and 3 bases, with 12 bases remaining between them. Germline loops: CDR1 SNHLY, CDR2 FYNNEI. In nucleotides, the CDR3 is TGTGCCAGCAGTGGGGCTAGCCCTGACACCGGGGAGCTGTTTTTT. This translates into CASSGASPDTGELFF.

The rearrangement joins TRBV5-5 to TRBJ2-7, with TRBD1 matching 7 bases. The CDR3 totals 14 residues. Unmatched junction bases numbered 5, after V lost 4 bases and J lost 1 base. CDR1 and CDR2 (germline): SGHKS, YYEKEE (reference sequence). CDR3 coding DNA: TGTGCCAGCAGCGTTTGGACAGGTTCCTACGAGCAGTACTTC. This gives the protein CASSVWTGSYEQYF. The whole variable domain, filled in from reference TRBV5-5 and TRBJ2-7, reads DAGVTQSPTHLIKTRGQQVTLRCSPISGHKSVSWYQQVLGQGPQFIFQYYEKEERGRGNFPDRFSARQFPNYSSELNVNALLLGDSALYLCASSVWTGSYEQYFGPGTRLTVT.

The chain employs TRBV4-1 and TRBJ1-1, with D maybe TRBD1 (5 bases). Germline loops: CDR1 MGHRA, CDR2 YSYEKL. This CDR3 has 15 amino acids. Trimming pared 1 base from V and 7 bases from J, leaving 16 bases between. CDR3 sequence reads: CASSQAGRPEDEAFF. CDR3 DNA: TGCGCCAGCAGCCAAGCGGGACGTCCTGAGGATGAAGCTTTCTTT.

The chain joins TRBV7-2 to TRBJ2-2; the D is unclear. Germline V CDR1 and CDR2: SGHTA, FQGNSA. Trimming removed 3 bases from V and 6 bases from J, with 11 bases in between. This CDR3 spans 14 amino acids. The CDR3 sequence: CASSFRTLAGELFF. As DNA, the CDR3 is TGTGCCAGCAGCTTTAGGACCCTAGCCGGGGAGCTGTTTTTT.

This sequence joins TRBV6-5 and TRBJ2-7, with D hard to call. V was trimmed by 0 bases and J by 3 bases, leaving 9 bases between them. The length of the CDR3 is 14 residues. Germline assignment: CDR1 MNHEY and CDR2 SVGAGI. The CDR3 DNA sequence: TGTGCCAGCAGTTACTCGGGTACAAACTACGAGCAGTACTTC. Translated, it gives CASSYSGTNYEQYF.

The CDR3 spells CASSRRVTGELFF. CDR3 sequence (DNA): TGTGCCAGCTCCCGAAGGGTCACCGGGGAGCTGTTTTTT. The rearrangement joins TRBV27 to TRBJ2-2; D gene ambiguous. Germline V gene sequence: CDR1 MNHEY, CDR2 SMNVEV (reference sequence). The CDR3 extends over 13 amino acids. Trimming pared 8 bases from V and 4 bases from J, leaving 11 bases between.

J is TRBJ2-1 and V is TRBV5-5; D ambiguous. The CDR3 spans 16 residues. In germline, CDR1 is SGHKS, CDR2 YYEKEE (reference sequence). The V gene lost 1 base and the J gene lost 2 bases, with 13 bases spanning the gap. The CDR3 region is CASSLLSRSTYNEQFF. CDR3 DNA sequence: TGTGCCAGCAGCTTGCTATCTCGCAGTACCTACAATGAGCAGTTCTTC.

The chain employs TRBV27 and TRBJ2-1, with 7 positions matching TRBD2. The CDR3 covers 13 residues. Germline CDR1 is MNHEY and CDR2 is SMNVEV (reference sequence). The J segment lost 10 bases and the V segment lost 5 bases, leaving 8 bases of the junction unmatched. The CDR3 DNA follows: TGTGCCAGCAGTAAGGGGAGGGGATTCGAGCAGTTCTTC. The encoded protein is CASSKGRGFEQFF.

This clone was detected only once. The gene calls are TRBV6-4 and TRBJ1-2; D uncertain. Trimming shortened V by 0 bases and J by 4 bases, and 9 bases separated the two germline ends. The germline V gene encodes CDR1 MRHNA and CDR2 SNTAGT. This CDR3 contains 14 residues. The CDR3: CASSDSPGLYGYTF. The CDR3 DNA follows: TGTGCCAGCAGTGACTCTCCAGGTCTCTATGGCTACACCTTC.

The gene calls are TRBV19 and TRBJ1-1; no firm D call. V gave up 3 bases and J gave up 0 bases, with 8 bases separating them. CDR3 length: 14 amino acids. The germline V gene has CDR1 LNHDA and CDR2 SQIVND (reference sequence). The CDR3 coding sequence is TGTGCCAGTAGTATGTCAGCCATGAACACTGAAGCTTTCTTT. Its translation is CASSMSAMNTEAFF.

The chain joins TRBV19 to TRBJ1-1; D unclear. Trimming stripped 1 base from V and 1 base from J, with 7 bases between. The germline CDR1 and CDR2 sequences are LNHDA and SQIVND (reference sequence). The CDR3 runs to 14 residues. The CDR3 loop reads CASSIVHRNTEAFF. CDR3 nucleotides: TGTGCCAGTAGTATAGTTCACAGGAACACTGAAGCTTTCTTT.

The V call is TRBV19, the J call TRBJ2-2, with TRBD2 matching over 7 bases. The CDR3 has 13 amino acids. Trimming took 6 bases from V and 6 from J; bases not matched to a gene: 4. The germline gives CDR1 LNHDA, CDR2 SQIVND (reference sequence). The CDR3 DNA is TGTGCCAGTAGCTGGGGAGGGCCCGGGGAGCTGTTTTTT. It is translated as CASSWGGPGELFF. Based on the CDR3 plus reference TRBV19 and TRBJ2-2, the full variable domain is DGGITQSPKYLFRKEGQNVTLSCEQNLNHDAMYWYRQDPGQGLRLIYYSQIVNDFQKGDIAEGYSVSREKKESFPLTVTSAQKNPTAFYLCASSWGGPGELFFGEGSRLTVL.

The V and J genes are TRBV11-3 and TRBJ2-2, with D possibly matching TRBD1 (5 bases). CDR3 length equals 15 residues. Between the trimmed V and J ends, which lost 2 bases and 2 bases, there was a span of 9 bases. CDR1 SGHNT and CDR2 YENEEA come from the germline V gene. CDR3 protein: CASSLRQGNTGELFF. The DNA for the CDR3 is TGTGCCAGCAGCTTAAGGCAGGGTAACACCGGGGAGCTGTTTTTT.

This sequence joins TRBV27 and TRBJ1-5; no firm D call. Germline loops: CDR1 MNHEY, CDR2 SMNVEV (reference sequence). This CDR3 is built from 13 residues. V dropped 5 bases and J dropped 6 bases, with 11 bases sitting between them. The CDR3 region has the DNA TGTGCCAGCAGTCCCAGTTGGGGTCAGCCCCAGCATTTT. Amino acids: CASSPSWGQPQHF.

In DNA, the CDR3 is TGTGCCAGTAGTCCGGGACAGGTGAATGAAAAACTGTTTTTT. Amino acid sequence: CASSPGQVNEKLFF. This chain connects TRBV19 to TRBJ1-4; TRBD1 matches 8 bases. Germline V gene data show CDR1 as LNHDA and CDR2 as SQIVND (reference sequence). The length of the CDR3 is 14 residues. The trim removed 5 bases at V and 5 bases at J, leaving 4 bases unmatched.

V and J are TRBV5-1 and TRBJ1-3; D remains ambiguous. The V and J ends lost 1 base and 4 bases respectively, with 6 bases between them. The CDR3 totals 13 residues. Germline V lookup: CDR1 SGHRS, CDR2 YFSETQ. The DNA of the CDR3 is TGCGCCAGCAGCTTGACTGACGGAAACACCATATATTTT. Translated: CASSLTDGNTIYF.

This chain uses TRBV18 with TRBJ2-3; a weak D match, TRBD2 (6 bases). Germline lookup yields CDR1 KGHSH and CDR2 LQKENI. V lost 2 bases and J lost 3, with 6 bases in between. The CDR3 is 13 residues long. CDR3 region: CASSPGGTDTQYF. CDR3 sequence (DNA): TGTGCCAGCTCACCAGGGGGGACAGATACGCAGTATTTT.

V usage is TRBV30 and J usage is TRBJ1-5; no clear D. The CDR3 sequence is 14 residues long. V was trimmed by 3 bases and J by 5 bases, leaving 14 bases between them. CDR1 is GTSNPN and CDR2 is SVGIG in the germline V gene (reference sequence). The CDR3 DNA reads TGTGCCTGGAGCCTTGACACTTCTTATCAGCCCCAGCATTTT. Amino acids: CAWSLDTSYQPQHF.

This sequence joins TRBV7-2 and TRBJ2-7, with TRBD2 matching 9 bases. CDR3 size: 16 residues. From germline, CDR1 is SGHTA and CDR2 FQGNSA. V was pared by 1 base and J by 5 bases, with 9 bases of the junction left unmatched. CDR3 in DNA: TGTGCCAGCAGCTTAGATCTGGCGGGAGGGCCTGACGAGCAGTACTTC. This translates into CASSLDLAGGPDEQYF. The variable domain in full, completed from reference TRBV7-2 and TRBJ2-7, reads GAGVSQSPSNKVTEKGKDVELRCDPISGHTALYWYRQSLGQGLEFLIYFQGNSAPDKSGLPSDRFSAERTGGSVSTLTIQRTQQEDSAVYLCASSLDLAGGPDEQYFGPGTRLTVT.

The gene calls are TRBV6-5 and TRBJ1-4, with 7 bases fitting TRBD1. V lost 6 bases, J lost 7 bases, and 11 bases stayed unmatched. The V gene's germline CDR1 is MNHEY and CDR2 SVGAGI. The CDR3 contains 15 residues. The CDR3 DNA follows: TGTGCCAGCAGCCTGACAGGGAGCAGCCGTGAAAAACTGTTTTTT. Protein product: CASSLTGSSREKLFF.

The chain uses TRBV5-4 and TRBJ1-1; D remains ambiguous. From germline, CDR1 is SGHNT and CDR2 YYREEE (reference sequence). Trimming took 3 bases from V and 5 from J, leaving 14 bases between them. This CDR3 region has 14 residues. The CDR3 here is CASSSWAPGTEAFF. The CDR3 region has the DNA TGTGCCAGCAGCTCTTGGGCCCCTGGGACTGAAGCTTTCTTT. The variable domain in full, completed from reference TRBV5-4 and TRBJ1-1, reads ETGVTQSPTHLIKTRGQQVTLRCSSQSGHNTVSWYQQALGQGPQFIFQYYREEENGRGNFPPRFSGLQFPNYSSELNVNALELDDSALYLCASSSWAPGTEAFFGQGTRLTVV.

This chain joins TRBV5-5 and TRBJ2-4; 8 positions match TRBD2. V lost 0 bases to trimming and J lost 7 bases; unmatched junction nucleotides: 3. The CDR3 is 14 amino acids. The V gene's germline CDR1 is SGHKS and CDR2 YYEKEE (reference sequence). The chain's CDR3 is CASSLGLAGNIQYF. DNA for the CDR3: TGTGCCAGCAGCTTGGGGCTAGCGGGTAACATTCAGTACTTC.

This clone was seen more than once but under ten times. The V call is TRBV29-1, the J call TRBJ1-6; D gene ambiguous. The V gene lost 5 bases and the J gene lost 3 bases, with 8 bases spanning the gap. Germline CDR1 and CDR2: SQVTM and ANQGSEA. The CDR3 sequence is 13 residues long. In DNA form, the CDR3 reads TGCAGCGTTCAGACGGACTATAATTCACCCCTCCACTTT. It specifies CSVQTDYNSPLHF.

The CDR3 DNA reads TGCGCCAGCAGCTGGCAGGGAGCCGGGGAGCTGTTTTTT. Encoded protein: CASSWQGAGELFF. The chain links TRBV5-1 to TRBJ2-2; D could derive from TRBD1 or TRBD2 (5 bases each). The germline V gene has CDR1 SGHRS and CDR2 YFSETQ. This CDR3 spans 13 amino acids. Deletions cut 3 bases from V and 6 bases from J, with 9 bases between.

The chain employs TRBV5-4 and TRBJ2-5; no clear D. Trimming removed 6 bases at V and 3 bases at J, with 18 bases between. In germline, CDR1 is SGHNT, CDR2 YYREEE (reference sequence). The CDR3 extends over 15 amino acids. This CDR3 is CASTSLGLWEETQYF. CDR3 nucleotide sequence: TGTGCCAGCACCTCCCTGGGTTTGTGGGAAGAGACCCAGTACTTC.

The sample holds one count of this clone. The chain carries TRBV20-1 and TRBJ2-1, with 10 nucleotides matching TRBD2. The CDR3 is 13 residues long. The ends lost 3 bases at V and 4 bases at J; junction bases unmatched: 0. Germline V gene data show CDR1 as DFQATT and CDR2 as SNEGSKA (reference sequence). CDR3 nucleotides: TGCAGTGCTAGTAGCGGGAGGTACAATGAGCAGTTCTTC. Translated: CSASSGRYNEQFF.

This rearrangement joins TRBV11-2 to TRBJ1-5; 10 bases agree with TRBD1. CDR1 and CDR2 (germline): SGHAT, FQNNGV. This CDR3 spans 15 amino acids. J gave up 7 bases and V 5 bases, and 8 bases lay outside the gene matches. CDR3 sequence reads: CASSLGQGLRQPQHF. In nucleotides, the CDR3 is TGTGCCAGCAGCCTGGGACAGGGGTTAAGGCAGCCCCAGCATTTT.

A few counts support this clone. The V and J genes are TRBV30 and TRBJ1-1, with no clear D. The CDR3 is 11 residues long. Germline V lookup: CDR1 GTSNPN, CDR2 SVGIG (reference sequence). V was clipped by 7 bases and J by 1 base, with 7 bases between them. The CDR3 sequence: CASKSNTEAFF. Here the CDR3 DNA reads TGTGCCTCAAAGTCGAACACTGAAGCTTTCTTT.

The chain combines TRBV28 with TRBJ1-2, with a possible D match to TRBD1 (6 bases). Trimming cost V 8 bases and J 4 bases, with 14 bases left between them. CDR1 and CDR2 (germline): MDHEN, SYDVKM. This CDR3 is built from 13 residues. CDR3 region: CASLGGASYGYTF. Here the CDR3 DNA reads TGTGCCAGCCTCGGGGGCGCGAGCTATGGCTACACCTTC.